Listed here is a single T cell receptor beta chain. Its antigen is not identified. Tumor or blood genomic DNA was sequenced, with inputs of roughly 550 ng to 6,500 ng. The table came from immunoSEQ multiplex PCR; TCRdb's copy has only in-frame clones and leaves some out. The sample has around 4,800 clones, around 70% seen once. The data stem from a study of T cells in tumors after PD-1 blockade. Study-wide results and limits: Most post-therapy expanded exhausted CD8+ clones were new, undetected before treatment.

Germline values: CDR1 LGHDT, CDR2 YNNKEL (reference sequence). The germline V and J ends were trimmed by 0 bases and 6 bases, with 7 bases remaining between them. The CDR3 consists of 13 residues. J is TRBJ2-3 and V is TRBV3-1 (or the pseudogene TRBV3-2); no clear D. This receptor was identified in a human donor with basal cell carcinoma. This material consisted of tumor tissue, taken before anti-PD-1 treatment. This CDR3 reads CASSQDARDTQYF. CDR3 nucleotide sequence: TGTGCCAGCAGCCAAGATGCAAGGGATACGCAGTATTTT.